One TCR beta chain is described in this entry. The antigen remains undetermined. TCRdb keeps only in-frame clones here, not all; method: immunoSEQ multiplex PCR. The sample holds about 1.5 million clones, roughly 96% seen once. Trimming removed 4 bases from V and 1 base from J, with 11 bases in between. This CDR3 has 14 amino acids. Germline V gene data show CDR1 as SGHRS and CDR2 as YFSETQ. This sample stems from a study of shared clonotypes between healthy human individuals. Study-level background: For every donor, three CD4 naive, three CD4 memory, two CD8 naive and one CD8 memory plates were used.

Study observations and caveats: Donor clonotype sharing was expected to depend on sequencing depth.

This chain links TRBV5-1 with TRBJ2-5; maybe TRBD2 (5 bases). Source material: naive CD4+ T cells sorted from blood. As to subset: CD45RA+ positively selected. The clonotype originates from a man between 25 and 39 years old in good health. CDR3 coding DNA: TGCGCCAGCAGCCCCACTAGACGCCAAGAGACCCAGTACTTC. Residues: CASSPTRRQETQYF.